Below, 7 T cell receptor beta chains from the same sample are listed, as sequenced in a study of molecular identifiers for immune sequencing clone quantification. TCRdb fed the PCR reads into MiXCR, producing one record per CDR3 protein. Of some 580,000 distinct CDR3 sequences in the sample, roughly 27% are singletons; the top ten hold 0.6% to 0.9%. The sample was naive CD8+ T cells from blood, with Jurkat cell RNA spiked in. Subset: FACS-sorted CD8+CD4-CCR7+CD45RA+ naive T cells. The receptors originated from a human donor in good health. Some libraries in this study had Jurkat cell RNA spiked in.

A word on this clonotype: Sequence at one end of the junction differs from germline and may be a read error. V is TRBV4-3 and J is TRBJ2-1, with D uncertain. There are 15 residues in the CDR3. Per germline, CDR1 LGHNA and CDR2 YSLEER. The chain's CDR3 is CASSQDLADYNEQFF. The CDR3 DNA is TGTGCCAGCAGCCAGGATCTGGCAGATTACAATGAGCAGTTCTTC.

This clonotype was detected ten times or more. The chain has TRBV9 and TRBJ2-3; 9 positions agree with TRBD1. The CDR3 runs 16 residues. V lost 5 bases and J lost 4; bases outside the gene matches: 11. Germline V gives CDR1 SGDLS, CDR2 YYNGEE. The CDR3 DNA reads TGTGCCAGCAGTGATGGACAGGGGTTCGTTTCAGATACGCAGTATTTT. This translates into CASSDGQGFVSDTQYF.

The rearrangement joins TRBV5-1 to TRBJ2-7; D is possibly TRBD2 (6 bases). V was clipped by 4 bases and J by 0 bases, with 14 bases between them. CDR3 length: 15 amino acids. Germline assignment: CDR1 SGHRS and CDR2 YFSETQ. CDR3 region: CASSDQYGGSYEQYF. The DNA of the CDR3 is TGCGCCAGCAGCGACCAGTACGGGGGCTCCTACGAGCAGTACTTC.

As regards this clonotype: This clone may be a read error of a much larger clone one base away. The V call is TRBV5-1, the J call TRBJ1-1; possible D gene TRBD1, 5 bases. The CDR3 is 14 residues long. V gave up 2 bases and J gave up 6 bases, with 14 bases separating them. Germline V CDR1 and CDR2: SGHRS, YFSETQ. In DNA form, the CDR3 reads TGCGCCAGCAGCTTTCAGGGAGGGCGCGCTGAAGCTTTCTTT. Translation gives CASSFQGGRAEAFF.

A note on this clonotype: A much more abundant neighbour one base away suggests this may be a read error. This likely comes from a read error, as the CDR3 has no conserved phenylalanine or tryptophan at its end. V gene TRBV12-3 or TRBV12-4 combines with J gene TRBJ2-4; D tentatively reads TRBD1 or TRBD2 (5 bases each). V was trimmed by 9 bases and J by 7 bases, leaving 19 bases between them. The CDR3 spans 14 residues. CDR3 protein: CASGDLKKANIQYS. The DNA for the CDR3 is TGTGCCAGTGGGGACCTGAAGAAGGCTAACATTCAGTACTCC.

In the case of this clonotype: A much larger clone differs by one base, so this may be a read error. The chain joins TRBV12-3 or TRBV12-4 to TRBJ1-5, with D possibly matching TRBD1 (6 bases). The CDR3 has 14 amino acids. CDR3 DNA: TGTGCCAGCAGGACCACAGGGAGCAATCAGCCCCCGCATTTT. Translation: CASRTTGSNQPPHF.

This clonotype was seen a handful of times. The V and J genes are TRBV4-3 and TRBJ2-1, with TRBD2 matching over 8 bases. CDR1 is LGHNA and CDR2 is YSLEER in the germline V gene. The V and J ends lost 0 bases and 5 bases, in that order; junction bases with no gene match: 12. CDR3 length equals 18 residues. Here the CDR3 DNA reads TGCGCCAGCAGCCAAGATCGGGCGGGGGGAGGGCGCAACAATGAGCAGTTCTTC. Its protein is CASSQDRAGGGRNNEQFF.